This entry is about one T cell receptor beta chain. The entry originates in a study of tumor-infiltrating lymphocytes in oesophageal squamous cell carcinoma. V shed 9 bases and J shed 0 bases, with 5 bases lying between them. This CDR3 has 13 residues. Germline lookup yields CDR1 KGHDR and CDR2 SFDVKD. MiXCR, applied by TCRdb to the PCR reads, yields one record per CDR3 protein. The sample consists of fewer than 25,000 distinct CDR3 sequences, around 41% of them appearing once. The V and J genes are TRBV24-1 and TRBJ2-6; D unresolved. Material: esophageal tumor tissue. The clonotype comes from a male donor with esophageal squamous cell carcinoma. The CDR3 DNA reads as TGTGCCACCGGGATCTCTGGGGCCAACGTCCTGACTTTC. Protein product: CATGISGANVLTF.